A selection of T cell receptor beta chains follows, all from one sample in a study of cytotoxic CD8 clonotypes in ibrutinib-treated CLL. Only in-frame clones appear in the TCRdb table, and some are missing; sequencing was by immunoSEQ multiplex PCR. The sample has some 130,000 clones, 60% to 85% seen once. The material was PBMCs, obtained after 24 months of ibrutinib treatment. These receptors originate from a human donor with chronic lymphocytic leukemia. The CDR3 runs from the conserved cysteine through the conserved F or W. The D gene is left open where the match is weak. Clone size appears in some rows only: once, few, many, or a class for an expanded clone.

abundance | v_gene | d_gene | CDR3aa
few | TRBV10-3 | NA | CAISPGTENEKLFF
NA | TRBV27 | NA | CASSPLGLGGEQFF
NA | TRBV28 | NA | CASSPFLFHQPQHF
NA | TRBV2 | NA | CASSSDSTTEAFF
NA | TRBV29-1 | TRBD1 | CSTDREGGAFF
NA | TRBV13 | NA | CASSFRLSSDTQYF
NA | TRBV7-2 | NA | CASSPPTTMNTEAFF
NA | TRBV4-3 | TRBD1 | CASSQSPPSGTGRNEQFF
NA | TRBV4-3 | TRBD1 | CASSAGTGNTDTQYF
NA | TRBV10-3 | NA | CAISEGGPANTGELFF
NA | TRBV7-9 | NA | CASSAGPQNSYEQYF
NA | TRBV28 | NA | CASARDGYGYTF
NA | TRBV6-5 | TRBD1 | CASSKRQGVYGYTF
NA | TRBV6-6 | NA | CASSYGATDTQYF
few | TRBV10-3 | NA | CAISEWAQETQYF
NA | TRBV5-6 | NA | CASSLVWQENEKLFF
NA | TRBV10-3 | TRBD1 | CAISDQGAFAEAFF
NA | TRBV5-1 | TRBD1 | CASSRQGANTGELFF
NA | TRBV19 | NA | CASSIVPNQPQHF
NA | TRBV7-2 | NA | CASSLNSGEAFF
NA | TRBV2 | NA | CASMRNSGANVLTF
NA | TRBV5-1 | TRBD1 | CASSLRDRGHEQYF
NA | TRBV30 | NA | CAWTGTFDTPLHF
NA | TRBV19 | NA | CASSRFAGSGNTIYF
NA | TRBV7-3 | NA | CASSLRPGPNEKLFF
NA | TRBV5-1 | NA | CASSLDRGGYTF
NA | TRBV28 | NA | CATGGGRRGYTF
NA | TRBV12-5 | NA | CASAQAGETQYF
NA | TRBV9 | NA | CASSTRGRGTDTQYF
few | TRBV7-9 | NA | CASSLATGGVTDTQYF
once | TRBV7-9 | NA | CASSFGQRETQYF
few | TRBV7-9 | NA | CASSQQGPSYEQYF
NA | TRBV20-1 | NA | CSALGPYEQYF
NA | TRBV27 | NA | CASSSGLPHYGYTF
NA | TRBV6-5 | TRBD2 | CASSPLAGGLVEQFF
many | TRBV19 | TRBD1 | CASSRGRRQPQHF
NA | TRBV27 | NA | CASSWRAAGELFF
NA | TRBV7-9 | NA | CASSLAPQGSDEQYF
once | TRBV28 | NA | CASSLVLVAVVEQYF
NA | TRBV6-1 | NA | CASRGRTNSPLHF